These T cell receptor beta chains were read from a single sample in a study of blood T cell repertoires in COVID-19. Produced via immunoSEQ multiplex PCR; TCRdb's table is partial and in-frame only. The table has some 150,000 clones, about 90% seen once. What was sequenced was peripheral blood. The receptors were sampled from an older woman with COVID-19, enrolled during active disease. The CDR3 runs from the conserved cysteine through the conserved F or W. The order of the fields is V gene, D gene, J gene, clone size, CDR3 DNA, CDR3 protein. A D gene is named only where the DNA matches it firmly. Size is stated for part of the rows, as once, few or many counts, or as a class when the clone is expanded.

V: TRBV6-2/TRBV6-3; D: TRBD2; J: TRBJ2-1; size: NA; DNA: TGTGCCAGCAGCTCCGCGTACCTTCAGCGGGAGCCGAATGAGCAGTTCTTC; CDR3: CASSSAYLQREPNEQFF
V: TRBV18; D: NA; J: TRBJ1-1; size: NA; DNA: TGTGCCAGCTCACCAGGGGCGAACACTGAAGCTTTCTTT; CDR3: CASSPGANTEAFF
V: TRBV4-2; D: NA; J: TRBJ2-6; size: NA; DNA: TGTGCCAGCAGCCAAGATATTAACTCTGGGGCCAACGTCCTGACTTTC; CDR3: CASSQDINSGANVLTF
V: TRBV6-6; D: NA; J: TRBJ1-1; size: NA; DNA: TGTGCCAGCAGCCGACCCCAGCAGGGCAGGAACACTGAAGCTTTCTTT; CDR3: CASSRPQQGRNTEAFF
V: TRBV5-1; D: NA; J: TRBJ1-6; size: NA; DNA: TGCGCCAGCAGCTTGACAGGGAAGGATTCACCCCTCCACTTT; CDR3: CASSLTGKDSPLHF
V: TRBV6-2/TRBV6-3; D: TRBD1; J: TRBJ1-5; size: NA; DNA: TGTGCCAGCAGCGGGACAGGGGGCCATCAGCCCCAGCATTTT; CDR3: CASSGTGGHQPQHF
V: TRBV5-1; D: TRBD2; J: TRBJ2-7; size: NA; DNA: TGCGCCAGCAGCCCACGGACTAGCGGGAACTACGAGCAGTACTTC; CDR3: CASSPRTSGNYEQYF
V: TRBV7-7; D: TRBD2; J: TRBJ2-3; size: NA; DNA: TGTGCTAGCAGCGTTAGCGGGCACCGCACAGATACGCAGTATTTT; CDR3: CASSVSGHRTDTQYF
V: TRBV21-1; D: NA; J: TRBJ2-5; size: NA; DNA: TGTGCCAGCAGCAAAGCCAAGGCCCCGCGGGAACAAGAGACCCAGTACTTC; CDR3: CASSKAKAPREQETQYF
V: TRBV10-2; D: TRBD2; J: TRBJ2-1; size: NA; DNA: TGCGCCAGCAGTGAGTTGGCTAGCGGGGCCGATGAGCAGTTCTTC; CDR3: CASSELASGADEQFF
V: TRBV6-5; D: TRBD1; J: TRBJ1-1; size: NA; DNA: TGTGCCAGCAGTTCGGTAGACAGGGTATTTGAAGCTTTCTTT; CDR3: CASSSVDRVFEAFF
V: TRBV7-3; D: TRBD1; J: TRBJ2-2; size: NA; DNA: TGTGCCAGCAGCTTAAGGGGGACAGGGTCGAACACCGGGGAGCTGTTTTTT; CDR3: CASSLRGTGSNTGELFF
V: TRBV5-4; D: NA; J: TRBJ1-3; size: NA; DNA: TGTGCCAGCAGCTTGGGGCAGGGAAGAAACACCATATATTTT; CDR3: CASSLGQGRNTIYF
V: TRBV6-5; D: TRBD2; J: TRBJ2-1; size: NA; DNA: TGTGCCAGCAGTTACTCTATCGGGACTAGTAATGAGCAGTTCTTC; CDR3: CASSYSIGTSNEQFF
V: TRBV5-8; D: TRBD1; J: TRBJ1-1; size: NA; DNA: TGTGCCAGCAGCAGTTCGGGACAGTACACTTCTGAAGCTTTCTTT; CDR3: CASSSSGQYTSEAFF
V: TRBV5-1; D: NA; J: TRBJ1-1; size: once; DNA: TGCGCCAGCAGCTTGGAAGGGAGGAACACTGAAGCTTTCTTT; CDR3: CASSLEGRNTEAFF
V: TRBV9; D: NA; J: TRBJ2-7; size: NA; DNA: TGTGCCAGCAGCGCAGGGGTGGGCACCTACGAGCAGTACTTC; CDR3: CASSAGVGTYEQYF
V: TRBV14; D: TRBD2; J: TRBJ2-1; size: NA; DNA: TGTGCCAGCAGCCAAGATACGGGGACTAGCGCTTACAATGAGCAGTTCTTC; CDR3: CASSQDTGTSAYNEQFF
V: TRBV30; D: TRBD2; J: TRBJ2-1; size: once; DNA: TGTGCCTGGAGTTCACGAGGACTAGCGCGAGTCAATGAGCAGTTCTTC; CDR3: CAWSSRGLARVNEQFF
V: TRBV4-1; D: TRBD1; J: TRBJ2-7; size: NA; DNA: TGCGCCAGCAGCCTCCGTTTGGGACAGGGTAACTACGAGCAGTACTTC; CDR3: CASSLRLGQGNYEQYF
V: TRBV27; D: NA; J: TRBJ1-1; size: NA; DNA: TGTGCCAGCAGTTACGGGGGGCCGCTGAACACTGAAGCTTTCTTT; CDR3: CASSYGGPLNTEAFF
V: TRBV30; D: TRBD1; J: TRBJ1-1; size: NA; DNA: TGTGCCTGGAGTACTCAGGGGGCCACTGAAGCTTTCTTT; CDR3: CAWSTQGATEAFF
V: TRBV28; D: NA; J: TRBJ1-2; size: NA; DNA: TGTGCCAGCAGTTCCCAGGGGTATAGCTATGGCTACACCTTC; CDR3: CASSSQGYSYGYTF
V: TRBV5-4; D: NA; J: TRBJ1-1; size: NA; DNA: TGTGCCAGCAGCTGGGAGGGGAGTAAAGGGACTGAAGCTTTCTTT; CDR3: CASSWEGSKGTEAFF
V: TRBV12-3/TRBV12-4; D: NA; J: TRBJ1-5; size: once; DNA: TGTGCCAGCAACCTCCCGGGGGGAGCCCAGCATTTT; CDR3: CASNLPGGAQHF
V: TRBV18; D: TRBD1; J: TRBJ1-3; size: once; DNA: TGTGCCAGCTCACCATCCGGTACCAGGGGGTTTGGAAACACCATATATTTT; CDR3: CASSPSGTRGFGNTIYF
V: TRBV6-5; D: NA; J: TRBJ1-5; size: NA; DNA: TGTGCCAGTAGGCCGGGAGGGGCCAGCAATCAGCCCCAGCATTTT; CDR3: CASRPGGASNQPQHF
V: TRBV5-1; D: TRBD1; J: TRBJ2-4; size: NA; DNA: TGCGCCAGCAGCTTAAAGGACAGGCCGTTTCTAGCCAAAAACATTCAGTACTTC; CDR3: CASSLKDRPFLAKNIQYF
V: TRBV19; D: TRBD1; J: TRBJ1-1; size: NA; DNA: TGTGCCAGTAGTGCCACCGGGACAGGGGTCCCTGAAGCTTTCTTT; CDR3: CASSATGTGVPEAFF
V: TRBV27; D: NA; J: TRBJ1-5; size: NA; DNA: TGTGCCAGCGCTTATGCGACAGGATCCAATCAGCCCCAGCATTTT; CDR3: CASAYATGSNQPQHF
V: TRBV10-3; D: TRBD1; J: TRBJ1-1; size: NA; DNA: TGTGCCGCGAAAACAGGGGGCACTGAAGCTTTCTTT; CDR3: CAAKTGGTEAFF
V: TRBV6-1; D: NA; J: TRBJ1-3; size: NA; DNA: TGTGCCAGCAGTGAAACTCAGTGGGGCATGGGGATTTCTGGAAACACCATATATTTT; CDR3: CASSETQWGMGISGNTIYF
V: TRBV7-9; D: TRBD2; J: TRBJ2-7; size: NA; DNA: TGTGCCAGCAGCCGAGTCGCTAGCGGGACCCGAGGTTCCTACGAGCAGTACTTC; CDR3: CASSRVASGTRGSYEQYF